The clone carrying this T cell receptor beta chain has just a few counts. The data were taken from a study of T cells in Graves' hyperthyroidism and ophthalmopathy. Amplified TCR beta CDR3 regions came from RNA transcripts. First-round RT-PCR of the TCR CDR3 relied on the HTBI primer set. TCRdb re-called the multiplex PCR reads with MiXCR, one entry per CDR3 protein. The table shows roughly 500,000 distinct CDR3 sequences, with approximately 15% occurring only once. CDR3 length: 12 amino acids. V was clipped by 2 bases and J by 5 bases, with 7 bases between them. CDR1 is LNHNV, CDR2 YYDKDF, per germline (reference sequence).

V and J are TRBV15 and TRBJ2-7; D perhaps matches TRBD2 (5 bases). The sequenced material came from blood. This sequence originates from a woman in her 30s with Graves' hyperthyroidism that later progressed to Graves' ophthalmopathy. This CDR3 is CATSRFGNEQYF. The CDR3 DNA follows: TGTGCCACCAGCAGATTCGGGAACGAGCAGTACTTC.